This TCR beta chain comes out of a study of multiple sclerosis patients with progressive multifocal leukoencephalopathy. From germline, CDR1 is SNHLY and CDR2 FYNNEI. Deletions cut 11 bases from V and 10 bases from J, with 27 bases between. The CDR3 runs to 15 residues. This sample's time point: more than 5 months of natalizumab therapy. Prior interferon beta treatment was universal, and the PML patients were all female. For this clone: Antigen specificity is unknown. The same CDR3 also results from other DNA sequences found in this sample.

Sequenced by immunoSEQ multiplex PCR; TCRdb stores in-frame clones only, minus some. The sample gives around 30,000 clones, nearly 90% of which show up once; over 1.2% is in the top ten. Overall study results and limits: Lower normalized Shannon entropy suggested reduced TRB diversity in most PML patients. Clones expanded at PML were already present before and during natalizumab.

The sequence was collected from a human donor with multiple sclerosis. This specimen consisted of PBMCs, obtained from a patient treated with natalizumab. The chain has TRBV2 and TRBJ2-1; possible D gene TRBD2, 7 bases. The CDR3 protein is CAVRGAGNVVNEQFF. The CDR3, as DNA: TGTGCCGTTCGGGGGGCGGGTAATGTAGTCAACGAGCAGTTCTTC.